This TCR beta chain was captured in a study of cytomegalovirus exposure and HLA in healthy donors. Trimming cost V 6 bases and J 3 bases, with 17 bases left between them. Germline V CDR1 and CDR2: MNHEY, SVGAGI. The CDR3 covers 15 residues. Healthy donors of bone marrow made up the group. In the PCR, 60 Vbeta and 13 Jbeta primers were used. The data were produced by immunoSEQ multiplex PCR, yet TCRdb's version contains in-frame clones alone and is incomplete. The sample lists about 160,000 clones, 60% to 80% seen once, with around 0.97% in the top ten. The clonotype was recovered from a woman in her forties or fifties in good health and CMV-seropositive. The chain couples TRBV6-5 to TRBJ1-2; tentatively, D is TRBD1 (6 bases). Sequencing was done on a sample of PBMCs. The CDR3 DNA is TGTGCCAGCAGCCCGACAATGGGGGCCGACTATGGCTACACCTTC. Its protein product is CASSPTMGADYGYTF.